The sequence of this TCR beta chain was determined in a study of response to subunit inactivated influenza vaccine. Overall study findings and caveats: Authors proposed each seasonal influenza vaccination draws in few new T cells.

V lost 2 bases and J lost 3, with 10 bases in between. The germline V gene has CDR1 DFQATT and CDR2 SNEGSKA (reference sequence). This CDR3 spans 13 amino acids. MiXCR was run by TCRdb on the RT-PCR reads, yielding one entry per CDR3 protein. The data hold under 500,000 distinct CDR3 sequences, with 9.5% to 12% observed a single time. This clonotype occurred a few times. The antigen is not known. The sequence came from a man between 45 and 60 years old who received an inactivated influenza vaccine. The sequencing here drew on PBMCs from blood, taken about 6 weeks after vaccination. The chain recombines TRBV20-1 with TRBJ1-1; possible D gene TRBD1, 5 bases. CDR3: CSARSGLDTEAFF. CDR3 bases: TGCAGTGCTAGATCAGGGTTGGACACTGAAGCTTTCTTT.